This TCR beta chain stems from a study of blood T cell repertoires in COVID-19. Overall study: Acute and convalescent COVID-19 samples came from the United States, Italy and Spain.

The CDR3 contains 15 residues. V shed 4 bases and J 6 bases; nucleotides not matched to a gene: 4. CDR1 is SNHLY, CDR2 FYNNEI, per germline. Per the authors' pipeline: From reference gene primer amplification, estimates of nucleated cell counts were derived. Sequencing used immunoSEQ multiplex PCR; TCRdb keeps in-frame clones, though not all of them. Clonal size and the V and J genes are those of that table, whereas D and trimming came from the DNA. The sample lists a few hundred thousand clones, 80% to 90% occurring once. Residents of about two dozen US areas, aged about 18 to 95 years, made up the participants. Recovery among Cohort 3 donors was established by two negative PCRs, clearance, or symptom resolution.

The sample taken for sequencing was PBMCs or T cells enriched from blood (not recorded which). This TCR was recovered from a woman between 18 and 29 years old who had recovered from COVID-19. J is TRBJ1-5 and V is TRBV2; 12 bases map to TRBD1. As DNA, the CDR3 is TGTGCCAGCAGTGGCGGGACAGGGGGCGTTCAGCCCCAGCATTTT. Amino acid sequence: CASSGGTGGVQPQHF.